This TCR beta chain appears in the sequencing data of a study of T cells in Graves' hyperthyroidism and ophthalmopathy. TCR beta CDR3 regions were amplified from RNA. Using the HTBI primer set, a first-round RT-PCR was run on the TCR CDR3. TCRdb re-called the multiplex PCR reads through MiXCR, storing one row per CDR3 protein. The table includes some 550,000 distinct CDR3 sequences, around 16% detected once. Concerning this clonotype: Antigen unknown.

Study-wide results and caveats: In blood, most of the thyroid clonotypes expanded above 0.001 were also present.

The CDR3 totals 15 residues. From germline, CDR1 is SGHTA and CDR2 FQGNSA. Trimming cost V 6 bases and J 9 bases; bases outside gene matches: 14. The chain recombines TRBV7-2 with TRBJ2-1; TRBD1 matches at 7 bases. The receptor comes from a woman aged 40 to 50 with Graves' ophthalmopathy. Sequencing was done on a sample of blood. CDR3 sequence (DNA): TGTGCCAGCAGACACCCATTAACAGGGGTTGGTGAGCAGTTCTTC. Its translation: CASRHPLTGVGEQFF.